These 30 T cell receptor beta chains originate from one sample sequenced in a study of blood T cell repertoires in COVID-19. Clones were sequenced by immunoSEQ multiplex PCR, and TCRdb holds only the in-frame ones, with some missing. The data show around 270,000 clones, 88% seen once. Sequencing was done on a sample of peripheral blood. These receptors were taken from a man aged 60-69 years who had recovered from COVID-19.

The rearrangement uses TRBV12-3 or TRBV12-4 and TRBJ2-3; no definite D call. CDR3 length equals 11 residues. V lost 5 bases and J 8 bases, leaving 8 bases between the germline ends. The CDR3 reads CASSTRGTQYF. CDR3 nucleotides: TGTGCCAGCAGTACCAGAGGTACGCAGTATTTT.

The chain carries TRBV6-1 and TRBJ2-1; D is unresolved. CDR1 and CDR2 (germline): MNHNS, SASEGT. Trimming cost V 3 bases and J 8 bases, with 5 bases left between them. The CDR3 contains 11 residues. The CDR3 protein is CASSDGYEQFF. CDR3 DNA sequence: TGTGCCAGCAGTGACGGGTATGAGCAGTTCTTC.

The chain joins TRBV19 to TRBJ1-1; D not resolved. Germline V gives CDR1 LNHDA, CDR2 SQIVND (reference sequence). The CDR3 runs 13 residues. Between the trimmed V and J ends, which lost 8 bases and 1 base, there was a span of 11 bases. The CDR3 is CASDKLGNTEAFF. Written as DNA, the CDR3 is TGTGCCAGTGACAAGCTGGGGAACACTGAAGCTTTCTTT.

The J gene is TRBJ1-2, the V gene TRBV6-5, with D possibly TRBD1 on 5 matching bases. The V gene's germline CDR1 is MNHEY and CDR2 SVGAGI. V gave up 0 bases and J gave up 8 bases, with 13 bases separating them. This CDR3 has 14 amino acids. The DNA of the CDR3 is TGTGCCAGCAGTTACTCTACAGGCGTCCGGGGCTACACCTTC. Its translation is CASSYSTGVRGYTF.

This clone was observed once. This rearrangement joins TRBV27 to TRBJ2-7; 7 bases map to TRBD1. CDR1 is MNHEY and CDR2 is SMNVEV in the germline V gene (reference sequence). The CDR3 loop spans 13 amino acids. The junction had 1 base not matched to a gene; V was cut back by 3 bases and J by 2 bases. The CDR3 sequence: CASSLGQPYEQYF. In DNA, the CDR3 is TGTGCCAGCAGTTTGGGACAGCCCTACGAGCAGTACTTC.

The chain employs TRBV19 and TRBJ1-3; 9 positions agree with TRBD1. Germline CDR1 and CDR2: LNHDA and SQIVND (reference sequence). The length of the CDR3 is 16 residues. V trimming: 5 bases; J trimming: 4 bases; junction bases outside the gene matches: 9. CDR3 nucleotides: TGTGCCAGTAGTCCCTCACAGGGGGCGCGCGGAAACACCATATATTTT. Translation gives CASSPSQGARGNTIYF.

This chain connects TRBV18 to TRBJ1-2; D is possibly TRBD1 (6 bases). The germline V gene has CDR1 KGHSH and CDR2 LQKENI. Trimming left V 2 bases short and J 6 bases short, with 16 bases between. The CDR3 runs to 15 residues. The CDR3 loop reads CASSPETGGIHGYTF. DNA of the CDR3: TGTGCCAGCTCACCAGAGACAGGAGGAATCCATGGCTACACCTTC.

This CDR3 is CATRREVNTDTQYF. Written as DNA, the CDR3 is TGTGCCACTCGCCGGGAGGTCAACACAGATACGCAGTATTTT. V is TRBV19 and J is TRBJ2-3; 7 nucleotides align to TRBD2. This CDR3 is built from 14 residues. Trimming took 10 bases from V and 2 from J; bases not matched to a gene: 9. CDR1 is LNHDA and CDR2 is SQIVND in the germline V gene (reference sequence).

The gene calls are TRBV7-2 and TRBJ2-1; 7 positions match TRBD1. Looked up from germline, CDR1 is SGHTA and CDR2 is FQGNSA. CDR3 length: 14 amino acids. V was pared by 5 bases and J by 4 bases, with 5 bases of the junction left unmatched. The CDR3 region is CASSTQDRYNEQFF. For the CDR3, the DNA is TGTGCCAGCAGCACTCAGGACAGGTACAATGAGCAGTTCTTC. Supplemented by reference TRBV7-2 and TRBJ2-1, the full variable domain reads GAGVSQSPSNKVTEKGKDVELRCDPISGHTALYWYRQSLGQGLEFLIYFQGNSAPDKSGLPSDRFSAERTGGSVSTLTIQRTQQEDSAVYLCASSTQDRYNEQFFGPGTRLTVL.

CDR3 bases: TGTGCCAGCAGTAGCGGGACACCATACGAGCAGTACTTC. This gives the protein CASSSGTPYEQYF. The V gene is TRBV2, the J gene TRBJ2-7; D possibly corresponds to TRBD2 (7 bases). Germline-derived CDR1 and CDR2 are SNHLY and FYNNEI. V was clipped by 5 bases and J by 4 bases, with 12 bases between them. CDR3 length: 13 amino acids. The full variable domain, its missing parts supplied by reference TRBV2 and TRBJ2-7, is EPEVTQTPSHQVTQMGQEVILRCVPISNHLYFYWYRQILGQKVEFLVSFYNNEISEKSEIFDDQFSVERPDGSNFTLKIRSTKLEDSAMYFCASSSGTPYEQYFGPGTRLTVT.

The chain recombines TRBV5-1 with TRBJ1-5; perhaps TRBD1 as D (6 bases). V was clipped by 0 bases and J by 10 bases, with 14 bases between them. The germline V gene encodes CDR1 SGHRS and CDR2 YFSETQ. The CDR3 spans 14 residues. The CDR3: CASSLGGLLSPQHF. CDR3 DNA sequence: TGCGCCAGCAGCTTGGGGGGGCTACTGTCTCCCCAGCATTTT.

The rearrangement uses TRBV5-1 and TRBJ1-3, with D perhaps matching TRBD1 (6 bases). This CDR3 spans 13 amino acids. V was cut by 2 bases and J by 6 bases, with 9 bases left in between. In germline, CDR1 is SGHRS, CDR2 YFSETQ. CDR3 loop: CASSLQGSNTIYF. Written as DNA, the CDR3 is TGCGCCAGCAGCTTACAGGGATCAAACACCATATATTTT.

The rearrangement uses TRBV7-3 and TRBJ2-5; perhaps TRBD1 as D (6 bases). The CDR3 spans 13 residues. V was cut by 5 bases and J by 5 bases, with 12 bases left in between. Germline CDR1 reads SGHTA; CDR2 reads FQGTGA. The chain's CDR3 is CASSPGAVETQYF. The CDR3 nucleotides are TGTGCCAGCAGCCCAGGGGCAGTGGAGACCCAGTACTTC.

The chain has TRBV2 and TRBJ1-1; no definite D call. CDR1 SNHLY and CDR2 FYNNEI come from the germline V gene. The V end lost 4 bases, the J end lost 7 bases, and 13 bases lay between the germline ends. The CDR3 runs 13 residues. For the CDR3, the DNA is TGTGCCAGCAGTGTTTGGAGAGGATATGAAGCTTTCTTT. Translated: CASSVWRGYEAFF.

This chain joins TRBV24-1 and TRBJ2-2; D uncertain. There are 15 residues in the CDR3. Trimming took off 7 bases at V and 0 bases at J, with 11 bases between the two ends. In germline, CDR1 is KGHDR, CDR2 SFDVKD. CDR3 in DNA: TGTGCCACCAGAGACCGACAAGCGAACACCGGGGAGCTGTTTTTT. As protein: CATRDRQANTGELFF.

The genes are TRBV28 and TRBJ2-1; the match to TRBD2 covers 7 bases. From germline, CDR1 is MDHEN and CDR2 SYDVKM. The CDR3 extends over 12 amino acids. With 8 bases clipped from V and 5 bases from J, the junction kept 3 bases outside the gene matches. CDR3 amino acids: CASGEGHNEQFF. Here the CDR3 DNA reads TGTGCCAGCGGGGAGGGGCACAATGAGCAGTTCTTC.

The rearrangement uses TRBV5-6 and TRBJ2-7; TRBD2 is a possible D gene (6 bases). Germline values: CDR1 SGHDT, CDR2 YYEEEE. Trimming shortened V by 5 bases and J by 5 bases, and 17 bases separated the two germline ends. The CDR3 extends over 14 amino acids. The CDR3 sequence: CASSGDLGGNEQYF. The CDR3 DNA sequence: TGTGCCAGCAGTGGGGACCTGGGGGGAAACGAGCAGTACTTC. Drawing the rest from reference TRBV5-6 and TRBJ2-7, the complete variable domain is DAGVTQSPTHLIKTRGQQVTLRCSPKSGHDTVSWYQQALGQGPQFIFQYYEEEERQRGNFPDRFSGHQFPNYSSELNVNALLLGDSALYLCASSGDLGGNEQYFGPGTRLTVT.

This chain links TRBV5-1 with TRBJ2-3; TRBD2 matches at 11 bases. The CDR3 is made up of 19 amino acids. CDR1 is SGHRS, CDR2 YFSETQ, per germline. The junction had 9 bases not matched to a gene; V was cut back by 0 bases and J by 0 bases. CDR3 in amino acids: CASSLALAGGYPSTDTQYF. The CDR3 bases are TGCGCCAGCAGCTTGGCCCTAGCGGGGGGTTATCCTAGCACAGATACGCAGTATTTT.

The chain recombines TRBV6-6 with TRBJ2-1; 7 positions match TRBD1. With 6 bases clipped from V and 6 bases from J, the junction kept 8 bases outside the gene matches. This CDR3 is built from 14 residues. CDR1 is MNHNY, CDR2 SVGAGI, per germline (reference sequence). The CDR3 nucleotides are TGTGCCAGCAGCCCCCTACAGGGGCTCAATGAGCAGTTCTTC. This codes for CASSPLQGLNEQFF.

The gene calls are TRBV18 and TRBJ2-4, with unresolved D. Per the germline V gene, CDR1 is KGHSH and CDR2 is LQKENI. V was clipped by 2 bases and J by 3 bases, with 5 bases between them. The CDR3 totals 13 residues. The DNA of the CDR3 is TGTGCCAGCTCACCAATCCTCAAAAACATTCAGTACTTC. Protein sequence: CASSPILKNIQYF.

The genes are TRBV19 and TRBJ2-1; possible D gene TRBD2, 6 bases. V lost 3 bases to trimming and J lost 0 bases, with 9 bases between them. The germline gives CDR1 LNHDA, CDR2 SQIVND (reference sequence). This CDR3 has 15 amino acids. The CDR3 sequence is CASSMWDFSYNEQFF. The CDR3 DNA reads as TGTGCCAGTAGTATGTGGGACTTCTCCTACAATGAGCAGTTCTTC.

The genes are TRBV28 and TRBJ1-3, with a weak D call TRBD1 (6 bases). The CDR3 runs to 15 residues. Germline-derived CDR1 and CDR2 are MDHEN and SYDVKM. Trimming removed 6 bases from V and 4 bases from J, with 16 bases in between. The DNA of the CDR3 is TGTGCCAGCAGGGTTACAGGGCCACACGGAAACACCATATATTTT. Encoded protein: CASRVTGPHGNTIYF. The whole variable domain, remainder taken from reference TRBV28 and TRBJ1-3, is DVKVTQSSRYLVKRTGEKVFLECVQDMDHENMFWYRQDPGLGLRLIYFSYDVKMKEKGDIPEGYSVSREKKERFSLILESASTNQTSMYLCASRVTGPHGNTIYFGEGSWLTVV.

J is TRBJ2-5 and V is TRBV23-1; the match to TRBD1 covers 8 bases. TRBV23-1 is an ORF, and what it does is uncertain. The CDR3 runs 15 residues. V trimming: 7 bases; J trimming: 1 base; junction bases outside the gene matches: 8. The DNA for the CDR3 is TGCGCCAGCACCCACAGGGGGGCCATCCAAGAGACCCAGTACTTC. Its protein is CASTHRGAIQETQYF.

This chain uses TRBV7-9 with TRBJ1-2; 9 positions match TRBD1. The V gene end was trimmed by 3 bases and the J gene end by 3 bases; junction bases not matched to a gene: 5. The germline V gene encodes CDR1 SEHNR and CDR2 FQNEAQ (reference sequence). The CDR3 sequence is 15 residues long. CDR3 residues: CASSLDRGNDYGYTF. Written as DNA, the CDR3 is TGTGCCAGCAGCTTGGACAGGGGAAATGACTATGGCTACACCTTC.

V and J are TRBV6-5 and TRBJ1-1; 8 bases match TRBD1. V dropped 8 bases and J dropped 11; count of bases not matched to a gene: 16. CDR1 is MNHEY, CDR2 SVGAGI, per germline. The CDR3 has 14 residues. CDR3 loop: CASAPLRQGAEAFF. Here the CDR3 DNA reads TGTGCCAGCGCCCCACTGAGGCAGGGGGCGGAGGCTTTCTTT.

The rearrangement joins TRBV5-1 to TRBJ1-2; 10 bases align to TRBD1. V trimming: 7 bases; J trimming: 2 bases; junction bases outside the gene matches: 5. Germline V gene sequence: CDR1 SGHRS, CDR2 YFSETQ. The CDR3 has 14 amino acids. CDR3 residues: CASRWTGGNYGYTF. The CDR3 nucleotides are TGCGCCAGCCGGTGGACAGGGGGGAACTATGGCTACACCTTC.

J is TRBJ2-5 and V is TRBV5-8, with 12 bases fitting TRBD1. CDR1 and CDR2 (germline): SGHTS, YDEGEE. V was pared by 4 bases and J by 4 bases, with 11 bases of the junction left unmatched. This CDR3 has 17 amino acids. DNA for the CDR3: TGTGCCAGCAGCCCGGGACAGGGGGCGAGCGGGGGAGAGACCCAGTACTTC. Its translation is CASSPGQGASGGETQYF. The full variable domain, its missing parts supplied by reference TRBV5-8 and TRBJ2-5, is EAGVTQSPTHLIKTRGQQATLRCSPISGHTSVYWYQQALGLGLQFLLWYDEGEERNRGNFPPRFSGRQFPNYSSELNVNALELEDSALYLCASSPGQGASGGETQYFGPGTRLLVL.

CDR3 sequence (DNA): TGTGCCAGCAGCCAAGATCGGCTAGCTGGCGGGACCCAGTACTTC. Residues: CASSQDRLAGGTQYF. The rearrangement links TRBV4-2 to TRBJ2-5, with a weak D call TRBD2 (5 bases). V was clipped by 0 bases and J by 7 bases, with 15 bases between them. Germline CDR1 LGHNA, CDR2 YNFKEQ. This CDR3 is 15 amino acids long.

The sample holds a few counts of this clone. The chain recombines TRBV9 with TRBJ1-5, with D possibly TRBD1 on 5 matching bases. V dropped 4 bases and J dropped 4 bases, with 15 bases sitting between them. The CDR3 is made up of 15 amino acids. The V gene's germline CDR1 is SGDLS and CDR2 YYNGEE. In DNA, the CDR3 is TGTGCCAGCAGCCAGACGGCCGGGACTAATCAGCCCCAGCATTTT. Protein: CASSQTAGTNQPQHF.

The chain links TRBV27 to TRBJ1-1, with 7 bases lining up with TRBD1. V lost 5 bases and J lost 5; bases outside the gene matches: 11. Germline CDR1 is MNHEY and CDR2 is SMNVEV (reference sequence). CDR3 length: 15 residues. CDR3 nucleotide sequence: TGTGCCAGCAGTACGACAGGGATTTCGAGAACTGAAGCTTTCTTT. The encoded protein is CASSTTGISRTEAFF.